This T cell receptor (beta chain) was sequenced in a study of human T cells and chemical hapten exposure. Across the study: Mostly female, the patients presented with alopecia areata, totalis or universalis.

The CDR3 is made up of 13 amino acids. Germline loops: CDR1 ENHRY, CDR2 SYGVKD. TCRdb independently ran MiXCR on the RACE reads; one entry per CDR3 protein. The sample shows more than 70,000 distinct CDR3 sequences, about 11% of them seen only once. Time point meaning: patch test 1, 2 weeks after DPC sensitization. Described treatment: therapeutic diphenylcyclopropenone sensitization with weekly scalp DPC. Blood draws came first, before each patch test. The chain is built from TRBV10-3 and TRBJ1-2; tentative D call: TRBD1 (6 bases). This TCR was recovered from a woman in her fifties or sixties with alopecia areata. Some clones in this sample may be carry-over from other donors' samples. The sequenced sample was whole blood, obtained in connection with sensitization to the hapten diphenylcyclopropenone (DPC). In DNA, the CDR3 is TGTGCGGGGGCGGGTGTGATTTACTATGGCTACACCTTC. It yields the protein CAGAGVIYYGYTF.